This record concerns one T cell receptor (beta chain) sequence. Antigen unknown. PCR amplification relied on 60 Vbeta primers (plus 13 Jbeta primers). Method: immunoSEQ multiplex PCR; TCRdb's copy keeps in-frame clones and lacks some. The sample totals around 100,000 clones. This sample is drawn from a study of cytomegalovirus exposure and HLA in healthy donors. Regarding the study as a whole: A likely sequencing artifact accounted for one observed cluster of highly shared sequence variants. Analyzed later, association rates of TCRs varied across HLA loci, with DRB1 most and HLA-C fewest.

CDR3 length: 15 residues. J gave up 6 bases and V 0 bases, and 8 bases lay outside the gene matches. Germline V lookup: CDR1 WNHNN, CDR2 SYGVQD (reference sequence). The sample consisted of PBMCs. This sequence joins TRBV10-1 and TRBJ2-7; 7 bases are a match to TRBD2. This sequence was found in a man between 40 and 49 years old in good health and CMV-seronegative. Here the CDR3 DNA reads TGCGCCAGCAGTGAGTCATCTTGGGGGACTATCGAGCAGTACTTC. This codes for CASSESSWGTIEQYF.